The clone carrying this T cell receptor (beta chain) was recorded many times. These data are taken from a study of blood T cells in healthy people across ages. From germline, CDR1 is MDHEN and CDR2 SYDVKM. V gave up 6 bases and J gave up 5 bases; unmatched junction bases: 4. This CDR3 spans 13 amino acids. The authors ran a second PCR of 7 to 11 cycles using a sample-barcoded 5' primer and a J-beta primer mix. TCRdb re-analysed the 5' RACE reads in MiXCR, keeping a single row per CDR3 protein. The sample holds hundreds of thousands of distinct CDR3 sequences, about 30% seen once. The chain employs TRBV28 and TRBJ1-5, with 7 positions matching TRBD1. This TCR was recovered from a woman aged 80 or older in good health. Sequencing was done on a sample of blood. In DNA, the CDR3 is TGTGCCAGCAGGAACAGGGGTGATCAGCCCCAGCATTTT. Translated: CASRNRGDQPQHF.